The clone carrying this TCR beta chain occurred once. The sample is drawn from a study of blood T cell repertoires in COVID-19. In the authors' methods: Amplified reference gene primers provided the basis for estimating nucleated cell counts. This table comes from immunoSEQ multiplex PCR, and its TCRdb copy is limited to in-frame clones, with some not included. That table is the source of V, J and clone size, and D and trimming were worked out from the DNA. The table includes around 260,000 clones, more than 75% detected once. Germline values: CDR1 SGHRS, CDR2 YFSETQ. The CDR3 is 15 residues long. V lost 4 bases, J lost 5 bases, and 15 bases lay in between.

The TCR comes from a middle-aged woman who had recovered from COVID-19. The V and J genes are TRBV5-1 and TRBJ1-4; the D gene is possibly TRBD1 (5 bases). Sequencing used peripheral blood. The CDR3 nucleotides read TGCGCCAGCAGCCCGGGGCGGGGGGACAATGAAAAACTGTTTTTT. Translated, it gives CASSPGRGDNEKLFF.